One sample yielded the 4 T cell receptor beta chains listed below, sequenced in a study of identical twins (TCRdb year 2016). Libraries were prepared through 5' RACE. The data were produced on an Illumina HiSeq 2000. TCRdb itself trimmed the public reads at Q25 with fastp, ran MiXCR and retained productive beta chains. Under each unique CDR3 protein, matching rows form one entry showing the most common genes and DNA. The sample table lists 18,000 or so distinct CDR3 sequences, approximately 70% of them with a count of one. The ten top clones hold 5.5% to 6% of the sample. Material for sequencing was memory (CD45RO+) T cells sorted from blood. Interpreted using the paper, the cell subset or site label stands for: CD45RO+ enriched T cells. The receptors derive from a woman between 18 and 29 years old in good health. This table probably holds off-target reads from a library built for another chain.

The chain combines TRBV7-2 with TRBJ2-1, with TRBD1 matching over 10 bases. The germline CDR1 and CDR2 sequences are SGHTA and FQGNSA. The CDR3 covers 15 residues. Trimming at V came to 5 bases and at J to 9 bases, leaving 10 bases not matched to a gene. CDR3 nucleotide sequence: TGTGCCAGCAGCCCCCCGGGGGACAGGGGTTCTGAGCAGTTCTTC. Its protein product is CASSPPGDRGSEQFF.

The V and J genes are TRBV7-9 and TRBJ2-5; no clear D. The CDR3 extends over 12 amino acids. Germline V gene lookup returns CDR1 SEHNR and CDR2 FQNEAQ (reference sequence). V was shortened by 10 bases and J by 5 bases, with 14 bases between the two germline ends. The CDR3 DNA reads TGTGCCACCTCCCCAGCCGGGGAGACCCAGTACTTC. It translates to CATSPAGETQYF.

The rearrangement uses TRBV2 and TRBJ2-7; the D is unclear. Germline V gives CDR1 SNHLY, CDR2 FYNNEI. Deletions cut 2 bases from V and 5 bases from J, with 4 bases between. This CDR3 is 11 amino acids long. The DNA for the CDR3 is TGTGCCAGCAGTGAATTCCACGAGCAGTACTTC. Translated: CASSEFHEQYF. The whole variable domain, remainder taken from reference TRBV2 and TRBJ2-7, is EPEVTQTPSHQVTQMGQEVILRCVPISNHLYFYWYRQILGQKVEFLVSFYNNEISEKSEIFDDQFSVERPDGSNFTLKIRSTKLEDSAMYFCASSEFHEQYFGPGTRLTVT.

The V and J genes are TRBV5-1 and TRBJ2-1, with 10 nucleotides matching TRBD2. This CDR3 is 15 amino acids long. Germline CDR1 reads SGHRS; CDR2 reads YFSETQ. V shed 4 bases and J 7 bases; nucleotides not matched to a gene: 8. DNA of the CDR3: TGCGCCAGCAGCCCTCATAGCGGGAGGATAAATGAGCAGTTCTTC. Its protein product is CASSPHSGRINEQFF.